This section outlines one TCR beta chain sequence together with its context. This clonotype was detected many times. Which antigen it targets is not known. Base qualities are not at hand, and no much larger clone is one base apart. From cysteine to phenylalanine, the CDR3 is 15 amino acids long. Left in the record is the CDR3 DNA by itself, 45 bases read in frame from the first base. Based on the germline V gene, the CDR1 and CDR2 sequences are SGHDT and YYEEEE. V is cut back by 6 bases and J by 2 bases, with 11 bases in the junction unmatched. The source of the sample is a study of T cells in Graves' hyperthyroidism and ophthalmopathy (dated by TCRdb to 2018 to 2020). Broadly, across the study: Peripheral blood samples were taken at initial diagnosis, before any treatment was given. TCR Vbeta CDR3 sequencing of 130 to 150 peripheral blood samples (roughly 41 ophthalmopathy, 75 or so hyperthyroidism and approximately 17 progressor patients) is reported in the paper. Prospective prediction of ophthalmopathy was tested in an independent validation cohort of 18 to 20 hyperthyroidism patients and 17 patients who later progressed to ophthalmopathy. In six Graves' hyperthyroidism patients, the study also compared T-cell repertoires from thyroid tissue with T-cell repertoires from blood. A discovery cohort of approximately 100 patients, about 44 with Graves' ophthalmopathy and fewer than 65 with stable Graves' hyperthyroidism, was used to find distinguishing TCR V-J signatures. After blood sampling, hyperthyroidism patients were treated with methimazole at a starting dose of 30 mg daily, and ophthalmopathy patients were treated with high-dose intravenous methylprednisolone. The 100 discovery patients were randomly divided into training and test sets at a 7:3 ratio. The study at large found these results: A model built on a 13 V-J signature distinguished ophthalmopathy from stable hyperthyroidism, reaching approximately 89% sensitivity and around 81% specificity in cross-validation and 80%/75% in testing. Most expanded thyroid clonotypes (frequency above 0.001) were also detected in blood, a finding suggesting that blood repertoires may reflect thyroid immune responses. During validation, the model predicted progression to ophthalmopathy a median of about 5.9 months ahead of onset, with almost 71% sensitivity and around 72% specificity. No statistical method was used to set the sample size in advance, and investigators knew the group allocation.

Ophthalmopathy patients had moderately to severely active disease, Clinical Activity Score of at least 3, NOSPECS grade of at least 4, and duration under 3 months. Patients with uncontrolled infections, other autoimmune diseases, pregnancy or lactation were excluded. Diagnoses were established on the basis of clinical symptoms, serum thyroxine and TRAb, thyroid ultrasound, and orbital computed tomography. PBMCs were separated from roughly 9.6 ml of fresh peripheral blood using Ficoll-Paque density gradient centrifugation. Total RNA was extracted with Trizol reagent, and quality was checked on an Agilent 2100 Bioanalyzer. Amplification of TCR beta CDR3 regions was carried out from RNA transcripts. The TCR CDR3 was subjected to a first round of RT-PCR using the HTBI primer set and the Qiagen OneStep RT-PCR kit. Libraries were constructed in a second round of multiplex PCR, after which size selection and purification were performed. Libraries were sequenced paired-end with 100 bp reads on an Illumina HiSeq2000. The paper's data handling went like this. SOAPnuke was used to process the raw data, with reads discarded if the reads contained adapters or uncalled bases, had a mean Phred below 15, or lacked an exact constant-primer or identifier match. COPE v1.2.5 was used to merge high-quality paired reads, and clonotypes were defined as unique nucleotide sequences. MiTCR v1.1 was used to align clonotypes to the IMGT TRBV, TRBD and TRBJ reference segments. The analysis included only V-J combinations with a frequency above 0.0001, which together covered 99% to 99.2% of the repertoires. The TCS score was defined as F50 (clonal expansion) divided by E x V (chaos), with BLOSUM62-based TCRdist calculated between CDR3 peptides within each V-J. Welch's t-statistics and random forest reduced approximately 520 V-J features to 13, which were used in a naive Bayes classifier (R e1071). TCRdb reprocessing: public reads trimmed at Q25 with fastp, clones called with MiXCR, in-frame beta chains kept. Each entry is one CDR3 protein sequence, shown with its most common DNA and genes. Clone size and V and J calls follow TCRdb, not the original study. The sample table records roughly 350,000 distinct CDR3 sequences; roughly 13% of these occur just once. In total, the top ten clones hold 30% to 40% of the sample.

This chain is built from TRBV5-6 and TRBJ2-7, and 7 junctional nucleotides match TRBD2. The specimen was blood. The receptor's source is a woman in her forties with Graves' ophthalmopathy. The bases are TGTGCCAGCAAAAGGGACGGCGGGAGTACCTACGAGCAGTACTTC. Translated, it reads CASKRDGGSTYEQYF.